Below, one T cell receptor (beta chain) is given with its context. Its antigen is undetermined. Germline V CDR1 and CDR2: MGHRA, YSYEKL. Deletions cut 0 bases from V and 1 base from J, with 9 bases between. There are 15 residues in the CDR3. The data stem from a study of cytomegalovirus exposure and HLA in healthy donors. PCR primers comprised 60 Vbeta and 13 Jbeta primers. Data came from immunoSEQ multiplex PCR; TCRdb stores just in-frame clones and leaves some out. The sample holds roughly 170,000 clones, around 82% seen once. Study-wide results and caveats: Highly shared sequence variants in one cluster were likely a sequencing artifact. A link between a missense DCLRE1C variant and TCR beta V- and J-gene trimming emerged from a later analysis. Some TCR beta chains (about 180 of them) were listed as cytomegalovirus-associated. Indistinguishable V segments such as TRBV6-2 and TRBV6-3 were excluded.

This clonotype originated in a male donor in good health and CMV-seronegative. The V and J genes are TRBV4-1 and TRBJ1-1; D call uncertain. The sequencing input was PBMCs. The CDR3: CASSQDTGSNTEAFF. Here the CDR3 DNA reads TGCGCCAGCAGCCAAGATACCGGGTCGAACACTGAAGCTTTCTTT.